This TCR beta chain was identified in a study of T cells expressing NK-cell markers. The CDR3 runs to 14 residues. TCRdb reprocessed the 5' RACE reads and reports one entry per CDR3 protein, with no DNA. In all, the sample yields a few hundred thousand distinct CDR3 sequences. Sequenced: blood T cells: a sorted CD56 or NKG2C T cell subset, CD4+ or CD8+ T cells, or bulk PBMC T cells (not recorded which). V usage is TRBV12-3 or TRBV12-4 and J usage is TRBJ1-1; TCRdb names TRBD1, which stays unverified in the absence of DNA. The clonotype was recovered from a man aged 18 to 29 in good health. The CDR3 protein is CASSLGYGAREAFF.